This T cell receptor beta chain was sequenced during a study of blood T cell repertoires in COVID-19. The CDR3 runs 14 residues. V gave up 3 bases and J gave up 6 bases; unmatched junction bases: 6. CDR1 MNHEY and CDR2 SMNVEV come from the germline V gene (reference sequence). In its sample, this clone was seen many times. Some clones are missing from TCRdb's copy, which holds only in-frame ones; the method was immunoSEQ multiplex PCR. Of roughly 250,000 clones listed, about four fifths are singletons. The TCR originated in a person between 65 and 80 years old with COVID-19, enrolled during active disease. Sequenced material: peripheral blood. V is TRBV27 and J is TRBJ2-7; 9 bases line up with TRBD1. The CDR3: CASSFLGQGPEQYF. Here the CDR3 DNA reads TGTGCCAGCAGTTTCCTGGGACAGGGCCCCGAGCAGTACTTC.